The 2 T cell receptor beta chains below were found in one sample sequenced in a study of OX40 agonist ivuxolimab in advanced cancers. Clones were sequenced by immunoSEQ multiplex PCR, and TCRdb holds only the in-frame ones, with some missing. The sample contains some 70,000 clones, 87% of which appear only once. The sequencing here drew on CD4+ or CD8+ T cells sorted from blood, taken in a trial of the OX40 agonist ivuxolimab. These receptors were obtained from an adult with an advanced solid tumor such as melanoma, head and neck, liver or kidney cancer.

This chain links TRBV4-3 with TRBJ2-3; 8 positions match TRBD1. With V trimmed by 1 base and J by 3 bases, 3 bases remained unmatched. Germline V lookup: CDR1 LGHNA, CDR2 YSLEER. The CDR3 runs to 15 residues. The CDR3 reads CASSQATGDTDTQYF. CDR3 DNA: TGCGCCAGCAGCCAAGCGACAGGGGATACAGATACGCAGTATTTT.

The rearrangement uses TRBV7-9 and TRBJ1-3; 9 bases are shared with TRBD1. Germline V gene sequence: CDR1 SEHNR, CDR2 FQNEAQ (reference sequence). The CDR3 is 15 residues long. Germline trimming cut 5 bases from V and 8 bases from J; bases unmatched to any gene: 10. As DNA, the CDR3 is TGTGCCAGCAGCGAGACAGGGGGACCTCGCTACACCATATATTTT. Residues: CASSETGGPRYTIYF.